One and the same sample provided the 27 T cell receptor beta chains below, sequenced in a study of cytomegalovirus exposure and HLA in healthy donors. 13 Jbeta primers and 60 Vbeta primers were used for the PCR. TCRdb's table, derived via immunoSEQ multiplex PCR, lists solely in-frame clones and lacks some. Seen here are some 120,000 clones, 79% observed once, and the top ten hold approximately 4%. The sequenced material came from PBMCs. All receptors come from a man aged 25-45 years in good health and CMV-seropositive.

V usage is TRBV7-3 and J usage is TRBJ2-3; D is perhaps TRBD2 (6 bases). Trimming removed 3 bases at V and 2 bases at J, with 12 bases between. Germline CDR1 reads SGHTA; CDR2 reads FQGTGA. The CDR3 is made up of 15 amino acids. In DNA form, the CDR3 reads TGTGCCAGCAGCTTGGAGGGCCCCCCCACAGATACGCAGTATTTT. Translating gives CASSLEGPPTDTQYF. Full variable domain (outside the CDR3, taken from reference TRBV7-3 and TRBJ2-3): GAGVSQTPSNKVTEKGKYVELRCDPISGHTALYWYRQSLGQGPEFLIYFQGTGAADDSGLPNDRFFAVRPEGSVSTLKIQRTERGDSAVYLCASSLEGPPTDTQYFGPGTRLTVL.

This chain joins TRBV4-3 and TRBJ1-3, with 7 bases lining up with TRBD1. Germline V CDR1 and CDR2: LGHNA, YSLEER. This CDR3 has 17 amino acids. Trimming took 5 bases from V and 3 from J; bases not matched to a gene: 13. CDR3 loop: CASSKLTGSDYGNTIYF. The CDR3 DNA reads TGCGCCAGCAGCAAACTGACAGGGTCAGATTATGGAAACACCATATATTTT.

This clone appeared a few times. The genes are TRBV6-5 and TRBJ1-4, with 7 bases identical to TRBD1. The junction had 7 bases not matched to a gene; V was cut back by 0 bases and J by 6 bases. The CDR3 spans 16 residues. Germline V gene data show CDR1 as MNHEY and CDR2 as SVGAGI. The CDR3 is CASSYSPTGWDEKLFF. The CDR3 DNA sequence: TGTGCCAGCAGTTACTCTCCGACAGGGTGGGATGAAAAACTGTTTTTT.

This sequence joins TRBV18 and TRBJ1-2, with D perhaps TRBD1 (5 bases). The CDR3 totals 13 residues. Germline V gives CDR1 KGHSH, CDR2 LQKENI. The V end was cut by 6 bases, the J end by 5 bases, with 13 bases between. The CDR3 loop is CASSPTGEYGYTF. CDR3 coding DNA: TGTGCCAGCTCTCCCACGGGGGAGTATGGCTACACCTTC.

J is TRBJ1-1 and V is TRBV6-5, with 10 bases fitting TRBD1. Germline V gene sequence: CDR1 MNHEY, CDR2 SVGAGI. Losses at the gene ends were 2 bases for V and 2 bases for J; bases not matched to a gene: 2. This CDR3 is built from 15 residues. CDR3 loop: CASSYRTGGNTEAFF. In DNA, the CDR3 is TGTGCCAGCAGTTACAGGACAGGGGGTAACACTGAAGCTTTCTTT.

This clone has just a few counts. This chain joins TRBV29-1 and TRBJ2-5; D perhaps matches TRBD1 (6 bases). The CDR3 spans 12 residues. The ends were cut back, 7 bases at V and 5 bases at J, with 14 bases in the middle. In germline, CDR1 is SQVTM, CDR2 ANQGSEA. The CDR3 reads CSDGRGEETQYF. CDR3 nucleotides: TGCAGCGATGGCAGGGGAGAGGAGACCCAGTACTTC.

This clone was seen a few times. A junction boundary mismatches the germline segment, possibly from a read error. V and J are TRBV7-9 and TRBJ1-1; D is ambiguous. CDR1 is SEHNR and CDR2 is FQNEAQ in the germline V gene (reference sequence). The CDR3 runs to 17 residues. Written as DNA, the CDR3 is TGTTCCAGCAGCCCGCTATGGACGGGATTAATGAACACTGAAGCTTTCTTT. Translation: CSSSPLWTGLMNTEAFF.

Comments on this clone: Compared with germline, one end of the junction differs, possibly owing to a read error. The chain uses TRBV7-9 and TRBJ1-1, with 9 bases aligning to TRBD1. Germline loops: CDR1 SEHNR, CDR2 FQNEAQ (reference sequence). The CDR3 is 16 residues long. CDR3 sequence: CSSSNRDRVLDTEAFF. The DNA for the CDR3 is TGTTCCAGCAGCAACCGGGACAGGGTTTTGGATACTGAAGCTTTCTTT.

The chain combines TRBV18 with TRBJ2-7; D is undetermined. Germline V gives CDR1 KGHSH, CDR2 LQKENI. The CDR3 extends over 14 amino acids. V gave up 3 bases and J gave up 1 base, with 10 bases separating them. The CDR3: CASSPLTSSYEQYF. The CDR3 DNA is TGTGCCAGCTCACCGTTGACATCGTCCTACGAGCAGTACTTC.

This chain links TRBV5-4 with TRBJ2-7; TRBD2 aligns across 8 bases. J gave up 4 bases and V 2 bases, and 2 bases lay outside the gene matches. The germline CDR1 and CDR2 sequences are SGHNT and YYREEE (reference sequence). The CDR3 is made up of 13 amino acids. This CDR3 is CASSFGGGYEQYF. The CDR3, as DNA: TGTGCCAGCAGCTTCGGGGGGGGATACGAGCAGTACTTC. Supplemented by reference TRBV5-4 and TRBJ2-7, the full variable domain reads ETGVTQSPTHLIKTRGQQVTLRCSSQSGHNTVSWYQQALGQGPQFIFQYYREEENGRGNFPPRFSGLQFPNYSSELNVNALELDDSALYLCASSFGGGYEQYFGPGTRLTVT.

In nucleotides, the CDR3 is TGTGCCAGTAGTATGGGGGGACGTTTCTCCTACGAGCAGTACTTC. Residues: CASSMGGRFSYEQYF. The V and J genes are TRBV19 and TRBJ2-7; D may be TRBD2 (6 bases). CDR3 length equals 15 residues. Germline V lookup: CDR1 LNHDA, CDR2 SQIVND (reference sequence). V was trimmed by 3 bases and J by 0 bases, leaving 12 bases between them.

The V gene is TRBV2, the J gene TRBJ2-7, with 7 bases aligning to TRBD2. Germline V lookup: CDR1 SNHLY, CDR2 FYNNEI. This CDR3 contains 13 residues. Unmatched junction bases numbered 8, after V lost 10 bases and J lost 2 bases. This CDR3 is CANSLATPYEQYF. Here the CDR3 DNA reads TGTGCCAACTCACTAGCGACACCCTACGAGCAGTACTTC. The variable domain in full, completed from reference TRBV2 and TRBJ2-7, reads EPEVTQTPSHQVTQMGQEVILRCVPISNHLYFYWYRQILGQKVEFLVSFYNNEISEKSEIFDDQFSVERPDGSNFTLKIRSTKLEDSAMYFCANSLATPYEQYFGPGTRLTVT.

This chain uses TRBV7-2 with TRBJ1-1, with D possibly being TRBD1 (6 bases). The ends were cut back, 4 bases at V and 2 bases at J, with 14 bases in the middle. CDR1 and CDR2 (germline): SGHTA, FQGNSA. The CDR3 sequence is 15 residues long. CDR3 sequence reads: CASSYRMGANTEAFF. The DNA of the CDR3 is TGTGCCAGCAGCTATCGCATGGGGGCAAACACTGAAGCTTTCTTT.

This chain links TRBV10-3 with TRBJ2-1, with D tentatively TRBD2 (5 bases). This CDR3 contains 14 residues. Trimming removed 6 bases from V and 5 bases from J, with 14 bases in between. Germline lookup yields CDR1 ENHRY and CDR2 SYGVKD. The CDR3 region is CAIRNSVTDNEQFF. The CDR3 nucleotides are TGTGCCATCAGGAATAGCGTTACAGACAATGAGCAGTTCTTC.

This chain uses TRBV7-2 with TRBJ2-5; the match to TRBD2 covers 11 bases. Germline CDR1 is SGHTA and CDR2 is FQGNSA. CDR3 size: 15 residues. V shed 9 bases and J 0 bases; nucleotides not matched to a gene: 6. CDR3 protein: CASSSGGTHQETQYF. CDR3 in DNA: TGTGCCAGTTCTAGCGGGGGGACACACCAAGAGACCCAGTACTTC.

This chain joins TRBV5-1 and TRBJ1-3, with TRBD1 identical over 12 bases. The germline V gene encodes CDR1 SGHRS and CDR2 YFSETQ. With V trimmed by 3 bases and J by 3 bases, 16 bases remained unmatched. The CDR3 runs 20 residues. As DNA, the CDR3 is TGCGCCAGCAGCTCTACCGGGACAGGGGGCGGACGGTCTGGTGGAAACACCATATATTTT. The encoded protein is CASSSTGTGGGRSGGNTIYF.

The chain combines TRBV21-1 with TRBJ2-1; the listed D gene, TRBD1, was not tested against the DNA. TRBV21-1 is listed as a pseudogene. This CDR3 is 16 amino acids long. The CDR3 nucleotides read TGTGCCAGCAGCAAAGCCTGGCAGGGAAAGAACAATGAGCAGTTCTTC. This gives the protein CASSKAWQGKNNEQFF.

The chain is built from TRBV5-4 and TRBJ1-2; D may be TRBD1 (5 bases). Germline V gene sequence: CDR1 SGHNT, CDR2 YYREEE (reference sequence). V was cut by 3 bases and J by 5 bases, with 11 bases left in between. This CDR3 has 13 residues. This chain's CDR3 is CASSYQGGYGYTF. Written as DNA, the CDR3 is TGTGCCAGCAGCTACCAGGGAGGGTATGGCTACACCTTC.

The gene calls are TRBV7-5 and TRBJ2-2; whether TRBD1, the table's D call, matches the DNA was not checked. TRBV7-5 is labeled a pseudogene. This CDR3 has 18 amino acids. The CDR3 is CARSGHRTGGKNTGELFF. The CDR3 coding sequence is TGTGCCAGAAGCGGACACCGGACAGGGGGAAAGAACACCGGGGAGCTGTTTTTT.

The rearrangement joins TRBV5-4 to TRBJ2-7; no definite D call. The CDR3 contains 14 residues. The germline CDR1 and CDR2 sequences are SGHNT and YYREEE (reference sequence). The V gene lost 0 bases and the J gene lost 6 bases, with 13 bases spanning the gap. The CDR3 DNA reads as TGTGCCAGCAGCTTGGCCGGTCAAATCTCCGAGCAGTACTTC. Amino acids: CASSLAGQISEQYF.

This clone has a single count. Mismatch with germline at one junction end may stem from a read error. The V and J genes are TRBV19 and TRBJ2-6; TRBD2 is a possible D gene (6 bases). Germline V gives CDR1 LNHDA, CDR2 SQIVND (reference sequence). This CDR3 contains 14 residues. The CDR3 sequence: CASREGSGANGLTF. DNA for the CDR3: TGTGCCAGTAGGGAGGGCTCTGGGGCCAACGGCCTGACTTTC.

This chain joins TRBV6-1 and TRBJ1-2; the D is unclear. Germline V gene lookup returns CDR1 MNHNS and CDR2 SASEGT. Trimming pared 3 bases from V and 8 bases from J, leaving 16 bases between. This CDR3 is 14 amino acids long. The CDR3 region is CASSDDFEGSGYTF. For the CDR3, the DNA is TGTGCCAGCAGTGATGATTTCGAGGGAAGCGGCTACACCTTC.

CDR3 in amino acids: CASSVGVNFRVNGYTF. For the CDR3, the DNA is TGTGCCAGCAGCGTAGGGGTGAACTTCAGGGTAAATGGCTACACCTTC. The chain is built from TRBV9 and TRBJ1-2; D possibly corresponds to TRBD1 (5 bases). This CDR3 contains 16 residues. Germline V gene data show CDR1 as SGDLS and CDR2 as YYNGEE. The ends were cut back, 0 bases at V and 6 bases at J, with 18 bases in the middle. Based on the CDR3 plus reference TRBV9 and TRBJ1-2, the full variable domain is DSGVTQTPKHLITATGQRVTLRCSPRSGDLSVYWYQQSLDQGLQFLIQYYNGEERAKGNILERFSAQQFPDLHSELNLSSLELGDSALYFCASSVGVNFRVNGYTFGSGTRLTVV.

CDR3 amino acids: CASSYVRGSQETQYF. CDR3 nucleotides: TGTGCCAGCTCCTATGTCCGCGGGTCCCAAGAGACCCAGTACTTC. This rearrangement joins TRBV7-3 to TRBJ2-5; D might be TRBD2 (5 bases). Germline CDR1 is SGHTA and CDR2 is FQGTGA. The CDR3 covers 15 residues. Trimming left V 8 bases short and J 1 base short, with 17 bases between.

The chain recombines TRBV7-8 with TRBJ2-7, with D tentatively TRBD1 (6 bases). Trimming stripped 1 base from V and 0 bases from J, with 19 bases between. This CDR3 spans 18 amino acids. Germline V gives CDR1 SGHVS, CDR2 FQNEAQ. CDR3 residues: CASSLEIQGKRSSYEQYF. The CDR3 DNA reads as TGTGCCAGCAGCTTAGAGATCCAGGGGAAGAGGAGCTCCTACGAGCAGTACTTC.

The genes are TRBV7-2 and TRBJ1-6; D is perhaps TRBD1 (6 bases). V lost 4 bases and J lost 8, with 12 bases in between. This CDR3 is 14 amino acids long. CDR1 and CDR2 (germline): SGHTA, FQGNSA. The CDR3 DNA reads TGTGCCAGCAGCTCGACCGACAGGTATTCACCCCTCCACTTT. Translating gives CASSSTDRYSPLHF. The variable domain in full, completed from reference TRBV7-2 and TRBJ1-6, reads GAGVSQSPSNKVTEKGKDVELRCDPISGHTALYWYRQSLGQGLEFLIYFQGNSAPDKSGLPSDRFSAERTGGSVSTLTIQRTQQEDSAVYLCASSSTDRYSPLHFGNGTRLTVT.

The chain employs TRBV11-1 and TRBJ2-7; 8 bases map to TRBD2. Germline V gene sequence: CDR1 SGHAT, CDR2 FQDESV (reference sequence). The CDR3 consists of 15 residues. V gave up 6 bases and J gave up 4 bases; unmatched junction bases: 11. CDR3 sequence: CASRAGTRGWYEQYF. The CDR3 DNA sequence: TGTGCCAGCAGAGCCGGGACTAGAGGATGGTACGAGCAGTACTTC.